The TCR beta chain described here comes from a study of T cell repertoires in cytomegalovirus infection. Looking at the study overall: Through public TCR beta signatures, both CMV infection and matching HLA type were indicated.

TCRdb analysed the reads with MiXCR anew, one entry per CDR3 protein. The sample records around 450,000 distinct CDR3 sequences, roughly 30% being singletons. A word on this clonotype: What it binds is unknown.

Study-level points and caveats: Clonotypes of TCR beta that were HLA-C-restricted and CMV-specific dominated the ex vivo response. Totalled public TCR beta family frequency picked out people who carried CMV plus the relevant HLA.

Input material: PBMCs. The receptor comes from a human donor in good health (CMV status not recorded). Some clones in this sample may be carry-over from other donors' samples.

The DNA of the CDR3 is TGTGCCAGCAGCTCGGGACTAGAACTGTCGATAAACATTCAGTACTTC. Protein sequence: CASSSGLELSINIQYF. The V and J genes are TRBV9 and TRBJ2-4; 8 nucleotides match TRBD2. J lost 6 bases, V lost 4 bases, and 12 bases had no gene match. The length of the CDR3 is 16 residues. From germline, CDR1 is SGDLS and CDR2 YYNGEE.